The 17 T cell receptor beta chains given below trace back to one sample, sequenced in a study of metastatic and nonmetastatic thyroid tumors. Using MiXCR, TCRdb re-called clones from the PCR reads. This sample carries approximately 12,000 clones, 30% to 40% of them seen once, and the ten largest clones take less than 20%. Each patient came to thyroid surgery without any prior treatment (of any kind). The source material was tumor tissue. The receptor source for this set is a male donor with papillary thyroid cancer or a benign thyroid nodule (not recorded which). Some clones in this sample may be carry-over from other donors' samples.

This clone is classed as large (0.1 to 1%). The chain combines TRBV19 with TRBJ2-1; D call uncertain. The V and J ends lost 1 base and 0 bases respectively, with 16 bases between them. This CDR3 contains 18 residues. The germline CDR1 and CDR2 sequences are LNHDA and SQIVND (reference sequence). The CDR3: CASSIGQGRPSSYNEQFF. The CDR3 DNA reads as TGTGCCAGTAGTATAGGGCAAGGACGACCAAGCTCCTACAATGAGCAGTTCTTC.

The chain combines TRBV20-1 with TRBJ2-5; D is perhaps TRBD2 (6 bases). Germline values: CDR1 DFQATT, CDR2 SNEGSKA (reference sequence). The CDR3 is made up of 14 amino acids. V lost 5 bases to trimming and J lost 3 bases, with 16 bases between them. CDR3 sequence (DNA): TGCAGTGCTCTTGGGGACTGGGAGGAAGAGACCCAGTACTTC. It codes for CSALGDWEEETQYF.

The CDR3 coding sequence is TGCGCCAGCGCGCAAGGGGTGGGGAACACTGAAGCTTTCTTT. Translating it yields CASAQGVGNTEAFF. The chain has TRBV4-1 and TRBJ1-1; weak D call: TRBD1 (5 bases). The V end lost 8 bases, the J end lost 1 base, and 14 bases lay between the germline ends. The germline gives CDR1 MGHRA, CDR2 YSYEKL. This CDR3 comprises 14 residues.

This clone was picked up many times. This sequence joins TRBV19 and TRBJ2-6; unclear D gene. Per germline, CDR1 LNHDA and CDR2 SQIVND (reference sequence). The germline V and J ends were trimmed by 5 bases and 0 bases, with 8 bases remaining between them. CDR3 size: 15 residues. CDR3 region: CASSPLFSGANVLTF. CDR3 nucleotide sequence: TGTGCCAGTAGTCCCCTCTTCTCTGGGGCCAACGTCCTGACTTTC.

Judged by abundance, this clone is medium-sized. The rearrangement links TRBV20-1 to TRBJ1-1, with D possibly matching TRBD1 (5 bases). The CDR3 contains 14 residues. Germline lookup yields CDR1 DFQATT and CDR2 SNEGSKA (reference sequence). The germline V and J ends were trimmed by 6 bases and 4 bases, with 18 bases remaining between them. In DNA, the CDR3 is TGCAGTGCCACCGGGGCAGATCCAAGCACTGAAGCTTTCTTT. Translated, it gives CSATGADPSTEAFF.

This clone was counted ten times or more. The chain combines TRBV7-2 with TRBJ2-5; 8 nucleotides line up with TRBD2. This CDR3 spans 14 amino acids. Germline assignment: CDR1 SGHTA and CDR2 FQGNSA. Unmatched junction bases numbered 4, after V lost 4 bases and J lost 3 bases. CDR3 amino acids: CASSWGTREETQYF. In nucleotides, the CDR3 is TGTGCCAGCAGCTGGGGGACTAGGGAAGAGACCCAGTACTTC. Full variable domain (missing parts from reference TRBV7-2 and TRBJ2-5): GAGVSQSPSNKVTEKGKDVELRCDPISGHTALYWYRQSLGQGLEFLIYFQGNSAPDKSGLPSDRFSAERTGGSVSTLTIQRTQQEDSAVYLCASSWGTREETQYFGPGTRLLVL.

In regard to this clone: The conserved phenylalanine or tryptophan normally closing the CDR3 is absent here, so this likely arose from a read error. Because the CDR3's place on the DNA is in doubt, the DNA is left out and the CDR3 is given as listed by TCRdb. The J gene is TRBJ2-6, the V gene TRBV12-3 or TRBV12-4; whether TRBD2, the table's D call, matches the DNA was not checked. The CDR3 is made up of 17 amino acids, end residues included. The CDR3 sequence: CASGGLAVSSGAHILTL.

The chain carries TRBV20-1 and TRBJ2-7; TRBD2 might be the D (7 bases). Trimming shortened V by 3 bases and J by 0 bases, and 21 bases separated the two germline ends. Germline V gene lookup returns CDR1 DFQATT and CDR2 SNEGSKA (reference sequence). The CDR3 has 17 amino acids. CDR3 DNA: TGCAGTGCTAGCGGACTGGCGGGGGCCGCTAACTCCTACGAGCAGTACTTC. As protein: CSASGLAGAANSYEQYF.

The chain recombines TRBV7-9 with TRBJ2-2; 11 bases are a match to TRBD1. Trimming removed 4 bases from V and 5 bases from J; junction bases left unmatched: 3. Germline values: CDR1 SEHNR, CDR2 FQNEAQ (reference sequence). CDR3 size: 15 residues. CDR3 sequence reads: CASSSRDRGTGELFF. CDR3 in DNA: TGTGCCAGCAGCTCCCGGGACAGGGGGACCGGGGAGCTGTTTTTT. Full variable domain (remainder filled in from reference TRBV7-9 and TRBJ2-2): DTGVSQNPRHKITKRGQNVTFRCDPISEHNRLYWYRQTLGQGPEFLTYFQNEAQLEKSRLLSDRFSAERPKGSFSTLEIQRTEQGDSAMYLCASSSRDRGTGELFFGEGSRLTVL.

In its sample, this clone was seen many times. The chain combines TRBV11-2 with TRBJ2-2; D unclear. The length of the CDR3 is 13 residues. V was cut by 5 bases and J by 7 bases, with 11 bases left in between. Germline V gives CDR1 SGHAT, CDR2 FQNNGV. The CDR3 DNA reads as TGTGCCAGCAGCATCGACGTGTTCGGGGAGCTGTTTTTT. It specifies CASSIDVFGELFF.

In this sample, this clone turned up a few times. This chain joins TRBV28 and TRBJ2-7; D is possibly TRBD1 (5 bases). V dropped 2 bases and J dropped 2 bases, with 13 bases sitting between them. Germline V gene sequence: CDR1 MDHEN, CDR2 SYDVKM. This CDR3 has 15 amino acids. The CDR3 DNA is TGTGCCAGCAGTTTAACCCAGTTAGGGGCCTACGAGCAGTACTTC. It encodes CASSLTQLGAYEQYF.

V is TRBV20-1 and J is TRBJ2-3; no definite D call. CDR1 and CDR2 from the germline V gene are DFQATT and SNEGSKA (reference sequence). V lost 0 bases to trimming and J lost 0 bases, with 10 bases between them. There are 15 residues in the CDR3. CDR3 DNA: TGCAGTGCTAGAGATCAGCAGATTAGCACAGATACGCAGTATTTT. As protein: CSARDQQISTDTQYF.

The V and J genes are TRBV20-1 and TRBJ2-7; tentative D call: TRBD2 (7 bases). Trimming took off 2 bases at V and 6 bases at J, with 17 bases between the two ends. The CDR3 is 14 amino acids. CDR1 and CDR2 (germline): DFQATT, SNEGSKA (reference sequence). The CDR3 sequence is CSARPPGGSREQYF. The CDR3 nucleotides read TGCAGTGCTAGACCCCCGGGGGGCTCTCGCGAGCAGTACTTC.

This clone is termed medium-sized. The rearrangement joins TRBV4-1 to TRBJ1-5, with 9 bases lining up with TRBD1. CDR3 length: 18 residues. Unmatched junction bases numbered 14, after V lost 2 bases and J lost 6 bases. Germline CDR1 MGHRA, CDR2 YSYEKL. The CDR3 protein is CASSQTSGQGRTGQPQHF. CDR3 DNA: TGCGCCAGCAGCCAAACATCCGGACAGGGGCGTACAGGTCAGCCCCAGCATTTT.

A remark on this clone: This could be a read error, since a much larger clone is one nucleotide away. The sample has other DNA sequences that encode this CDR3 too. CDR3 in DNA: TGTGCCAGCAGTTTTTCTGGGATCGCTAACTGTGGCTACACCTTC. It is translated as CASSFSGIANCGYTF. The chain employs TRBV27 and TRBJ1-2; D gene ambiguous. This CDR3 comprises 15 residues. Germline loops: CDR1 MNHEY, CDR2 SMNVEV (reference sequence).

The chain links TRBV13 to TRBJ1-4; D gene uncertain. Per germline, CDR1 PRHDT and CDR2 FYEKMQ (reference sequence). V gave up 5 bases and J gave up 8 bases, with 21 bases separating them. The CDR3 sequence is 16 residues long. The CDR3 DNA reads TGTGCCAGCAGCCTGGGAGTGGCCACCGGAGACGAAAAACTGTTTTTT. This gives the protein CASSLGVATGDEKLFF.

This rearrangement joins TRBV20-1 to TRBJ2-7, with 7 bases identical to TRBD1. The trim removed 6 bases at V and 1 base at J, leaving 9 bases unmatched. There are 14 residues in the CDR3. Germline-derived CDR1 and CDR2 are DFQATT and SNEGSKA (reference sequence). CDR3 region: CSALDREVSYEQYF. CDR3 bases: TGCAGTGCCCTAGACAGGGAAGTTTCCTACGAGCAGTACTTC.